Following are 26 T cell receptor beta chains from one sample sequenced in a study of cytomegalovirus exposure and HLA in healthy donors. The PCR was carried out with 60 Vbeta primers and 13 Jbeta primers. Libraries were prepared by immunoSEQ multiplex PCR; TCRdb keeps only in-frame clonotypes and omits some of them. The sample has fewer than 150,000 clones; the top ten hold around 3.9%. Specimen: PBMCs. The origin of the receptors is a man between 18 and 29 years old in good health and CMV-seronegative.

The chain combines TRBV14 with TRBJ2-5; perhaps TRBD1 as D (5 bases). The germline gives CDR1 SGHDN, CDR2 FVKESK. The CDR3 totals 13 residues. V lost 4 bases, J lost 4 bases, and 10 bases lay in between. DNA for the CDR3: TGTGCCAGCAGCCGGGATCAGGGAGAGACCCAGTACTTC. It specifies CASSRDQGETQYF.

As DNA, the CDR3 is TGTGCCAGCAGTTTAAGTGGCAGGGGCGACTACAATGAGCAGTTCTTC. The encoded protein is CASSLSGRGDYNEQFF. The chain is built from TRBV28 and TRBJ2-1, with a weak D call TRBD1 (6 bases). This CDR3 spans 16 amino acids. Germline V lookup: CDR1 MDHEN, CDR2 SYDVKM. Deletions cut 2 bases from V and 3 bases from J, with 14 bases between.

The chain is built from TRBV6-1 and TRBJ1-1; the D gene is possibly TRBD1 (6 bases). The germline V gene has CDR1 MNHNS and CDR2 SASEGT. V was clipped by 8 bases and J by 6 bases, with 19 bases between them. The CDR3 contains 14 residues. The CDR3 loop is CASSPLTGSAEAFF. As DNA, the CDR3 is TGTGCCAGCTCTCCTCTTACAGGGTCGGCTGAAGCTTTCTTT.

The V gene is TRBV27, the J gene TRBJ1-1; a weak D match, TRBD1 (6 bases). Trimming took 9 bases from V and 5 from J, leaving 16 bases between them. CDR1 is MNHEY and CDR2 is SMNVEV in the germline V gene (reference sequence). CDR3 length equals 13 residues. The CDR3 is CASHKGVWTEAFF. For the CDR3, the DNA is TGTGCCAGTCATAAGGGGGTATGGACTGAAGCTTTCTTT.

The chain carries TRBV28 and TRBJ2-6; 8 positions agree with TRBD1. With V trimmed by 4 bases and J by 4 bases, 15 bases remained unmatched. The CDR3 extends over 19 amino acids. From germline, CDR1 is MDHEN and CDR2 SYDVKM. Here the CDR3 reads CASSSPWDRTLPGANVLTF. The CDR3 DNA sequence: TGTGCCAGCAGTTCACCTTGGGACAGGACCCTCCCAGGGGCCAACGTCCTGACTTTC.

The chain employs TRBV6-1 and TRBJ1-1; tentatively, D is TRBD1 (5 bases). V was clipped by 3 bases and J by 2 bases, with 10 bases between them. The CDR3 length is 14 residues. Germline-derived CDR1 and CDR2 are MNHNS and SASEGT. CDR3 sequence: CASSEWGGNTEAFF. The CDR3 coding sequence is TGTGCCAGCAGTGAGTGGGGCGGCAACACTGAAGCTTTCTTT.

The rearrangement uses TRBV27 and TRBJ2-7; D is ambiguous. Germline V gene data show CDR1 as MNHEY and CDR2 as SMNVEV (reference sequence). The CDR3 has 18 amino acids. Trimming cost V 4 bases and J 0 bases, with 22 bases left between them. The CDR3 loop reads CASSSTLATFVSSYEQYF. CDR3 in DNA: TGTGCCAGCAGTTCCACCCTCGCGACATTCGTTAGCTCCTACGAGCAGTACTTC.

This sequence joins TRBV19 and TRBJ1-1; D ambiguous. V dropped 6 bases and J dropped 0 bases, with 8 bases sitting between them. There are 13 residues in the CDR3. Germline V gene data show CDR1 as LNHDA and CDR2 as SQIVND (reference sequence). CDR3 residues: CASSTTMNTEAFF. The CDR3 DNA reads TGTGCCAGTAGCACAACAATGAACACTGAAGCTTTCTTT.

This chain joins TRBV7-8 and TRBJ2-5; D is perhaps TRBD1 (5 bases). Germline CDR1 and CDR2: SGHVS and FQNEAQ. V shed 5 bases and J shed 5 bases, with 21 bases lying between them. The CDR3 covers 16 residues. The CDR3 here is CASSLKFPGLYETQYF. DNA for the CDR3: TGTGCCAGCAGCCTAAAATTCCCAGGGTTGTACGAGACCCAGTACTTC.

The chain recombines TRBV5-6 with TRBJ2-1; tentative D call: TRBD1 (6 bases). The ends were cut back, 4 bases at V and 2 bases at J, with 13 bases in the middle. The germline CDR1 and CDR2 sequences are SGHDT and YYEEEE. This CDR3 region has 15 residues. DNA of the CDR3: TGTGCCAGCAGCCTGGCAGGGGCGGCCTACAATGAGCAGTTCTTC. This encodes CASSLAGAAYNEQFF.

The rearrangement joins TRBV30 to TRBJ1-2; no firm D call. Trimming stripped 4 bases from V and 4 bases from J, with 7 bases between. CDR3 length: 11 residues. Germline CDR1 is GTSNPN and CDR2 is SVGIG (reference sequence). The CDR3, as DNA: TGTGCCTGGAACAGTGGCTATGGCTACACCTTC. This encodes CAWNSGYGYTF. The variable domain in full, completed from reference TRBV30 and TRBJ1-2, reads SQTIHQWPATLVQPVGSPLSLECTVEGTSNPNLYWYRQAAGRGLQLLFYSVGIGQISSEVPQNLSASRPQDRQFILSSKKLLLSDSGFYLCAWNSGYGYTFGSGTRLTVV.

This chain uses TRBV30 with TRBJ2-4; tentatively, D is TRBD2 (6 bases). This CDR3 is built from 16 residues. Germline lookup yields CDR1 GTSNPN and CDR2 SVGIG (reference sequence). Trimming pared 1 base from V and 1 base from J, leaving 14 bases between. CDR3: CAWSGGEYRAKNIQYF. The CDR3 region has the DNA TGTGCCTGGAGTGGGGGGGAGTATAGGGCCAAAAACATTCAGTACTTC. Full variable domain (remainder filled in from reference TRBV30 and TRBJ2-4): SQTIHQWPATLVQPVGSPLSLECTVEGTSNPNLYWYRQAAGRGLQLLFYSVGIGQISSEVPQNLSASRPQDRQFILSSKKLLLSDSGFYLCAWSGGEYRAKNIQYFGAGTRLSVL.

CDR3 nucleotide sequence: TGTGCCAGTAGTATTGGACAGTCTACTAGCACAGATACGCAGTATTTT. Translated: CASSIGQSTSTDTQYF. The chain has TRBV19 and TRBJ2-3; weak D call: TRBD1 (6 bases). Per germline, CDR1 LNHDA and CDR2 SQIVND (reference sequence). Trimming took 3 bases from V and 0 from J, leaving 13 bases between them. The CDR3 has 16 residues.

This chain links TRBV21-1 with TRBJ2-1; the table gives TRBD2 as D, unverified against the DNA. TRBV21-1 is classified as a pseudogene. CDR3 length: 17 amino acids. In DNA, the CDR3 is TGTGCCAGCAGCAGGGGGAGGGGAGCTCCCTCCTACAATGAGCAGTTCTTC. The encoded protein is CASSRGRGAPSYNEQFF.

The V call is TRBV18, the J call TRBJ2-5; D possibly corresponds to TRBD2 (6 bases). V lost 2 bases and J 4 bases, leaving 17 bases between the germline ends. The germline V gene encodes CDR1 KGHSH and CDR2 LQKENI. The CDR3 consists of 16 residues. CDR3 amino acids: CASSPLGLAGGETQYF. The CDR3 DNA sequence: TGTGCCAGCTCACCATTGGGACTCGCGGGTGGAGAGACCCAGTACTTC.

J is TRBJ1-1 and V is TRBV1; TRBD1 reflects the table's D call only, with no check against the DNA. TRBV1 is marked as a pseudogene. The CDR3 contains 13 residues. CDR3 sequence reads: CTSRGLGWTEAFF. The CDR3 coding sequence is TGCACCAGCAGGGGCTTAGGTTGGACTGAAGCTTTCTTT.

The genes are TRBV5-1 and TRBJ2-3; a weak D match, TRBD2 (6 bases). Germline V gene sequence: CDR1 SGHRS, CDR2 YFSETQ. The CDR3 spans 16 residues. Trimming removed 4 bases from V and 1 base from J, with 16 bases in between. Here the CDR3 DNA reads TGCGCCAGCAGCGTGCGCCGGGACTTGGGCACAGATACGCAGTATTTT. Its protein is CASSVRRDLGTDTQYF.

The rearrangement uses TRBV2 and TRBJ1-2, with D possibly TRBD1 on 5 matching bases. Trimming removed 6 bases from V and 12 bases from J, with 14 bases in between. There are 11 residues in the CDR3. Per the germline V gene, CDR1 is SNHLY and CDR2 is FYNNEI. In DNA form, the CDR3 reads TGTGCCAGCAGGGACAACAATCCAGACACCTTC. Protein sequence: CASRDNNPDTF.

J is TRBJ1-5 and V is TRBV7-8; the match to TRBD1 covers 10 bases. The ends lost 2 bases at V and 6 bases at J; junction bases unmatched: 4. Germline CDR1 SGHVS, CDR2 FQNEAQ. There are 15 residues in the CDR3. The CDR3 DNA reads TGTGCCAGCAGCTTACGGACAGGGGGTGTTCAGCCCCAGCATTTT. This codes for CASSLRTGGVQPQHF.

The chain combines TRBV5-1 with TRBJ2-5; 7 nucleotides match TRBD2. This CDR3 comprises 15 residues. J gave up 3 bases and V 4 bases, and 9 bases lay outside the gene matches. CDR1 is SGHRS and CDR2 is YFSETQ in the germline V gene. Written as DNA, the CDR3 is TGCGCCAGCAGCCCCGGGCGGGGGAGCGAAGAGACCCAGTACTTC. Encoded protein: CASSPGRGSEETQYF.

The CDR3 nucleotides are TGTGCCAGCACCCGTAGCCCCACAGGGTCCTACGAGCAGTACTTC. This gives the protein CASTRSPTGSYEQYF. The chain combines TRBV27 with TRBJ2-7, with D possibly TRBD1 on 6 matching bases. The CDR3 has 15 amino acids. V was clipped by 7 bases and J by 1 base, with 17 bases between them. The germline V gene has CDR1 MNHEY and CDR2 SMNVEV (reference sequence).

The chain recombines TRBV5-1 with TRBJ2-7, with 8 bases that match TRBD1. The trim removed 5 bases at V and 5 bases at J, leaving 12 bases unmatched. The CDR3 has 15 residues. Germline assignment: CDR1 SGHRS and CDR2 YFSETQ. The CDR3 reads CASRTYRGVGNEQYF. CDR3 bases: TGCGCCAGCAGAACCTACAGGGGGGTAGGAAACGAGCAGTACTTC.

The rearrangement uses TRBV2 and TRBJ2-7; possibly TRBD2 for D (5 bases). The CDR3 contains 13 residues. Germline loops: CDR1 SNHLY, CDR2 FYNNEI. Trimming stripped 5 bases from V and 0 bases from J, with 8 bases between. The CDR3 DNA sequence: TGTGCCAGCAGTACAGACTACTCCTACGAGCAGTACTTC. Protein sequence: CASSTDYSYEQYF.

The rearrangement joins TRBV9 to TRBJ1-5, with D possibly TRBD1 on 5 matching bases. Trimming left V 4 bases short and J 8 bases short, with 19 bases between. The V gene's germline CDR1 is SGDLS and CDR2 YYNGEE. This CDR3 comprises 15 residues. The CDR3 DNA is TGTGCCAGCAGCCTCAACGGGCAGGGCTATGAGCCCCAGCATTTT. As protein: CASSLNGQGYEPQHF.

CDR3 nucleotides: TGTGCCAGCAGCACCTCCGGGACAGGGGGTGAAAAACTGTTTTTT. Encoded protein: CASSTSGTGGEKLFF. This chain joins TRBV11-2 and TRBJ1-4, with 11 bases lining up with TRBD1. V shed 5 bases and J 7 bases; nucleotides not matched to a gene: 6. Germline V lookup: CDR1 SGHAT, CDR2 FQNNGV. The CDR3 consists of 15 residues.

The V and J genes are TRBV11-2 and TRBJ1-4, with no clear D. Germline lookup yields CDR1 SGHAT and CDR2 FQNNGV. V shed 0 bases and J shed 6 bases, with 5 bases lying between them. This CDR3 region has 13 residues. The CDR3 protein is CASSLDVDEKLFF. Written as DNA, the CDR3 is TGTGCCAGCAGCTTAGACGTCGATGAAAAACTGTTTTTT.